Listed below are T cell receptor beta chains from one sample, sequenced in a study of T cell changes during pregnancy in multiple sclerosis. Profiling relied on immunoSEQ multiplex PCR, and the TCRdb table lists in-frame clones only, not all of them. The sample includes around 26,000 clones, around nine tenths of them seen just once. Sequencing was performed on CD4+ T cells from peripheral blood mononuclear cells, taken in the first trimester of pregnancy. These receptors all come from a female donor in good health, enrolled as a control in a pregnancy study. The conserved cysteine and the conserved F or W are not part of the CDR3 here. The order of the fields is V gene, clone size, CDR3 protein. Clone size is not always given. Where it is, it says once, few, many or a class for expanded clones.

>TRBV5-1|once
ASSLAMGGKDTQY
>TRBV10-3|.
AISEFSGSGVNEQF
>TRBV5-1|.
ARPPGGTMNTEAF
>TRBV18|.
ASSPKETQY
>TRBV14|.
ASSQSREGRLF
>TRBV30|.
AWVDRGDSPLH
>TRBV7-2|few
ASSKTSFSVEQY
>TRBV15|.
ATSRDSMRIQETQY
>TRBV4-2|.
ASSPSDRENQPQH
>TRBV9|.
ASSVGLAGGETQY
>TRBV27|.
ASSLEGDQETQY
>TRBV27|.
ASSSLAGRGNTIY
>TRBV11-3|.
ASSLGSTSGSADTQY
>TRBV7-2|.
ASSLETGRQPQH
>TRBV5-1|.
ASSALGAREAFSSYNEQF
>TRBV14|.
ASSLRGRETQY
>TRBV6-1|.
ASSSFELAKNIQY
>TRBV5-1|.
ASNTGTGTNEKLF
>TRBV28|.
ASSPSLVGNTIY
>TRBV4-2|.
ASSRQGAFTDTQY
>TRBV21-1|.
ASSESWPSSSDTQY
>TRBV7-9|few
ASSLMRRSEAF
>TRBV10-3|once
AISPGQGITYEQY
>TRBV7-9|.
ASSLISGGEAF
>TRBV4-2|once
ASSQDWTGGTETQY
>TRBV9|.
ASSPGGQSNYGYT
>TRBV6-5|.
ASSYSDRGRYEQY
>TRBV6-1|once
ASSEARGGGYEQY
>TRBV7-3|.
ASSLNWNTEAF
>TRBV19|.
ASNTYSGQRTDTQY
>TRBV29-1|.
SVSTGSTDTQY
>TRBV15|.
ATSGAGAYNEQF
>TRBV15|.
ATSRVEFKGGSSYNEQF
>TRBV28|.
ASTSGGMHTGELF
>TRBV7-9|.
ASSPLAGGRNEQF
>TRBV7-2|.
ASRSQQADTQY
>TRBV7-9|.
ASSLGQGSIGYT
>TRBV27|.
ASSSQGHNQPQH
>TRBV5-1|.
ASSLAQGSGGAADTQY
>TRBV5-1|.
ATSREANTGELF
>TRBV30|once
AWRRRDYNEQF
>TRBV28|once
ASRAGTGELF
>TRBV5-1|.
ASSPRGFSGANVLT
>TRBV27|.
ASSLSSRPRGRGDTQY
>TRBV28|.
ASSLRGETQY